This section outlines one T cell receptor (beta chain) sequence together with its context. What it recognizes is unknown. This sample was included in a study of cytomegalovirus exposure and HLA in healthy donors. Regarding the study as a whole: In a later analysis, HLA-associated TCR beta chains were more clonally expanded than equally common others.

The study ran its PCR with 60 Vbeta and 13 Jbeta primers. Libraries were prepared by immunoSEQ multiplex PCR; TCRdb keeps only in-frame clonotypes and omits some of them. The table includes 150,000 to 200,000 clones, roughly 70% detected once. The length of the CDR3 is 13 residues. Deletions cut 6 bases from V and 0 bases from J, with 8 bases between. From germline, CDR1 is LNHDA and CDR2 SQIVND (reference sequence). The gene calls are TRBV19 and TRBJ1-1; D ambiguous. This clonotype originated in a man aged 40-50 years in good health and CMV-seropositive. Sequences were obtained from PBMCs. The CDR3 nucleotides read TGTGCCAGTAGATACTCAATGAACACTGAAGCTTTCTTT. Its protein is CASRYSMNTEAFF.